Shown below are 31 T cell receptor beta chains from a single sample sequenced in a study of T cells in women clearing cervical HPV infection. The protocol was immunoSEQ multiplex PCR, while the TCRdb copy is restricted to in-frame clones and leaves out a portion. The sample includes approximately 31,000 clones. The sequenced sample was blood buffy coat. The receptors originated from a woman aged 18-70 years with a cervical HPV16 infection that either progressed to CIN3+ or cleared (not recorded which).

On this clone itself: The CDR3 end lies 3 residues beyond the end of the read and is filled in from the germline J gene. The rearrangement uses TRBV11-3 and TRBJ2-5, with 11 nucleotides matching TRBD1. The CDR3 loop spans 15 amino acids. Germline CDR1 and CDR2: SGHNT and YENEEA. The J segment lost 2 bases and the V segment lost 2 bases, leaving 1 base of the junction unmatched. The sequenced part of the CDR3 DNA is TGTGCCAGCAGCTTACGGGACAGGGGGCAAGAGACC. The encoded protein is CASSLRDRGQET. The entire CDR3 reads CASSLRDRGQETQYF.

The CDR3 loop is CASSNRFTLQASNNSPLFF. CDR3 DNA, as far as it was read: TGTGCCAGCAGTAACCGATTTACACTACAGGCCTCAAATAATTCACCG. V gene TRBV2 combines with J gene TRBJ2-2, with D perhaps TRBD1 (5 bases). The CDR3 is cut off 3 residues early in the read; its end comes from the germline J gene. The CDR3 runs to 19 residues. The germline CDR1 and CDR2 sequences are SNHLY and FYNNEI. The full variable domain, with the rest looked up from reference TRBV2 and TRBJ2-2, is EPEVTQTPSHQVTQMGQEVILRCVPISNHLYFYWYRQILGQKVEFLVSFYNNEISEKSEIFDDQFSVERPDGSNFTLKIRSTKLEDSAMYFCASSNRFTLQASNNSPLFFGEGSRLTVL.

A note on this clone: From the germline J gene comes the end of the CDR3, since the read stops 3 residues before it. The V gene is TRBV6-4, the J gene TRBJ2-3; perhaps TRBD1 as D (5 bases). The CDR3 is made up of 15 amino acids. Per the germline V gene, CDR1 is MRHNA and CDR2 is SNTAGT. V was shortened by 8 bases and J by 0 bases, with 15 bases between the two germline ends. The CDR3 bases that were read are TGTGCCAGCTCCCTAGGGGCTTCTAGCACAGATACG. This gives the protein CASSLGASSTDT. The full CDR3 reads CASSLGASSTDTQYF.

Of note for this clone: The read ends 3 residues early relative to the CDR3; the germline J gene fills the gap. This chain joins TRBV7-3 and TRBJ2-5; 9 bases agree with TRBD2. Germline CDR1 reads SGHTA; CDR2 reads FQGTGA. The CDR3 is 15 amino acids. V gave up 5 bases and J gave up 5 bases; unmatched junction bases: 9. The CDR3 bases that were read are TGTGCCAGCAGCCCTGATAGCGGGGGCGGGGAGACC. It translates to CASSPDSGGGET. The full CDR3 is CASSPDSGGGETQYF.

On this clone itself: The CDR3 is cut off 3 residues early in the read; its end comes from the germline J gene. The V gene is TRBV19, the J gene TRBJ2-1; 7 bases fit TRBD2. The germline gives CDR1 LNHDA, CDR2 SQIVND (reference sequence). The V segment lost 2 bases and the J segment 4 bases; nucleotides outside the gene matches: 5. The CDR3 runs 15 residues. The DNA read from the CDR3 is TGTGCCAGTAGTATAACCAGCGGGGTGTACAATGAG. Translating gives CASSITSGVYNE. The whole CDR3 protein is CASSITSGVYNEQFF. Filled out from reference TRBV19 and TRBJ2-1, the complete variable domain reads DGGITQSPKYLFRKEGQNVTLSCEQNLNHDAMYWYRQDPGQGLRLIYYSQIVNDFQKGDIAEGYSVSREKKESFPLTVTSAQKNPTAFYLCASSITSGVYNEQFFGPGTRLTVL.

To note about this clone: From the germline J gene comes the end of the CDR3, since the read stops 3 residues before it. The rearrangement uses TRBV19 and TRBJ2-2; TRBD2 matches at 10 bases. The CDR3 has 15 residues. Trimming at V came to 5 bases and at J to 2 bases, leaving 2 bases not matched to a gene. Germline CDR1 and CDR2: LNHDA and SQIVND (reference sequence). The CDR3 here is CASSSSGGNTGELFF. CDR3 DNA (partial): TGTGCCAGTAGTTCTAGCGGGGGAAACACCGGGGAG.

This clone ranks as medium-sized (0.01 to 0.1%) in terms of frequency. The sequence runs out 3 residues before the end of the CDR3; the remainder is reconstructed from the germline J gene. The chain uses TRBV7-3 and TRBJ2-5; D ambiguous. This CDR3 comprises 13 residues. V lost 0 bases, J lost 2 bases, and 4 bases lay in between. The germline gives CDR1 SGHTA, CDR2 FQGTGA. Incomplete CDR3 DNA: TGTGCCAGCAGCTTAACGCGGCAAGAGACC. This sequence encodes CASSLTRQET. The CDR3, in full, reads CASSLTRQETQYF. Full variable domain (missing parts from reference TRBV7-3 and TRBJ2-5): GAGVSQTPSNKVTEKGKYVELRCDPISGHTALYWYRQSLGQGPEFLIYFQGTGAADDSGLPNDRFFAVRPEGSVSTLKIQRTERGDSAVYLCASSLTRQETQYFGPGTRLLVL.

As concerns this clone: The read stops 3 residues short of the end of the CDR3; the missing end is completed from the germline J gene. The chain joins TRBV5-1 to TRBJ1-2; possibly TRBD1 for D (6 bases). The CDR3 has 16 amino acids. Germline-derived CDR1 and CDR2 are SGHRS and YFSETQ. V was pared by 2 bases and J by 1 base, with 15 bases between. CDR3 in amino acids: CASSFGQTFGNYGYTF. CDR3 bases read: TGCGCCAGCAGCTTTGGACAGACGTTCGGTAACTATGGC. The complete variable domain, with remaining parts taken from reference TRBV5-1 and TRBJ1-2, reads KAGVTQTPRYLIKTRGQQVTLSCSPISGHRSVSWYQQTPGQGLQFLFEYFSETQRNKGNFPGRFSGRQFSNSRSEMNVSTLELGDSALYLCASSFGQTFGNYGYTFGSGTRLTVV.

On this clone: The CDR3 end falls 3 residues outside the read, so it is completed with the germline J gene. The chain couples TRBV5-1 to TRBJ1-1; weak D call: TRBD1 (6 bases). V lost 6 bases and J lost 2, with 11 bases in between. The CDR3 length is 13 residues. Looked up from germline, CDR1 is SGHRS and CDR2 is YFSETQ. This CDR3 reads CASTVQGNTEAFF. CDR3 DNA, as far as it was read: TGCGCCAGCACGGTACAGGGAAACACTGAA.

Concerning this clone: With the read ending 3 residues before the CDR3 end, the germline J gene is used to fill in that end. The gene calls are TRBV7-8 and TRBJ1-1, with D maybe TRBD1 (6 bases). In germline, CDR1 is SGHVS, CDR2 FQNEAQ. The CDR3 sequence is 15 residues long. This CDR3 reads CASSPQGRGVGTAFF. The DNA read from the CDR3 is TGTGCCAGCAGCCCCCAGGGGCGGGGGGTGGGGACA.

Worth noting for this clone: The read halts 3 residues ahead of the CDR3 end, with the missing end drawn from the germline J gene. This chain uses TRBV30 with TRBJ2-3; TRBD1 is a possible D gene (5 bases). CDR3 size: 15 residues. CDR1 is GTSNPN, CDR2 SVGIG, per germline (reference sequence). The covered CDR3 bases are TGTGCCTGGAGTAGCTGGGGAAGGGGCAATCAGCCG. It encodes CAWSSWGRGNQP. The full CDR3 reads CAWSSWGRGNQPQYF.

As concerns this clone: The observed sequence ends 3 residues before the CDR3 terminus, with the missing tail filled in from the germline J gene. This chain links TRBV9 with TRBJ1-4; D is ambiguous. Trimming cost V 3 bases and J 8 bases, with 8 bases left between them. The CDR3 is 12 residues long. Germline CDR1 and CDR2: SGDLS and YYNGEE. The CDR3 here is CASSGQTEKLFF. The part of the CDR3 DNA that was read is TGTGCCAGCAGCGGTCAGACAGAAAAA.

The sequenced part of the CDR3 DNA is TGTGCCAGCAGCTTAGCAGGGGTACTGAAGGGGAGGGCTGGC. Its translation is CASSLAGVLKGRAG. In full, the CDR3 is CASSLAGVLKGRAGYTF. The gene calls are TRBV7-2 and TRBJ1-2; D might be TRBD1 (5 bases). The read finishes 3 residues shy of the CDR3 end, and the germline J gene is used to complete it. CDR3 size: 17 residues. The germline CDR1 and CDR2 sequences are SGHTA and FQGNSA. V dropped 0 bases and J dropped 7 bases, with 21 bases sitting between them. The full variable domain, in which reference TRBV7-2 and TRBJ1-2 provide the parts outside the CDR3, is GAGVSQSPSNKVTEKGKDVELRCDPISGHTALYWYRQSLGQGLEFLIYFQGNSAPDKSGLPSDRFSAERTGGSVSTLTIQRTQQEDSAVYLCASSLAGVLKGRAGYTFGSGTRLTVV.

Concerning this clone: The CDR3 end lies 3 residues beyond the end of the read and is filled in from the germline J gene. The chain is built from TRBV5-1 and TRBJ1-1; 8 nucleotides match TRBD1. Germline lookup yields CDR1 SGHRS and CDR2 YFSETQ. After removal of 3 bases from V and 3 bases from J, the junction contained 7 bases not matched to a gene. The CDR3 consists of 15 residues. CDR3 region: CASSYWTGRDTEAFF. The CDR3 bases that were read are TGCGCCAGCAGCTACTGGACAGGGCGAGACACTGAA.

Regarding this clone: The CDR3 extends 3 residues past the end of the read, so its final part is completed from the germline J gene. The chain links TRBV6-1 to TRBJ2-4, with D maybe TRBD2 (6 bases). The CDR3 is 14 residues long. Germline assignment: CDR1 MNHNS and CDR2 SASEGT. The part of the CDR3 DNA that was read is TGTGCCAGCAGTGAAGTTAGAGGGGCGCGGGGT. Encoded protein: CASSEVRGARG. The entire CDR3 protein is CASSEVRGARGQYF.

Remarks on this clone: The read halts 3 residues ahead of the CDR3 end, with the missing end drawn from the germline J gene. The chain employs TRBV18 and TRBJ2-5, with D uncertain. Trimming shortened V by 4 bases and J by 3 bases, and 3 bases separated the two germline ends. The CDR3 has 11 residues. Germline CDR1 and CDR2: KGHSH and LQKENI. The DNA read from the CDR3 is TGTGCCAGCTCACTTAAAGAGACC. It specifies CASSLKET. The complete CDR3 protein is CASSLKETQYF.

In regard to this clone: The read ends 3 residues shy of where the CDR3 ends; the end is completed using the germline J gene. The sample carries other DNA sequences with the same CDR3. The V call is TRBV20-1, the J call TRBJ1-5; D possibly corresponds to TRBD1 (6 bases). CDR1 and CDR2 from the germline V gene are DFQATT and SNEGSKA (reference sequence). The V end was cut by 2 bases, the J end by 4 bases, with 6 bases between. The CDR3 has 12 residues. The CDR3 bases that were read are TGCAGTGCTAGACAGGGGAATCAGCCC. Its translation: CSARQGNQP. The CDR3 in its entirety is CSARQGNQPQHF.

A word on this clone: The read finishes 3 residues shy of the CDR3 end, and the germline J gene is used to complete it. The V and J genes are TRBV30 and TRBJ2-3; D is unresolved. CDR3 size: 13 residues. The V gene's germline CDR1 is GTSNPN and CDR2 SVGIG (reference sequence). CDR3: CAWSLVSEETQYF. The sequenced CDR3 bases are TGTGCCTGGAGTCTAGTATCCGAAGAGACG.

Frequency places this clone as medium-sized (0.01 to 0.1%). The read is 3 residues too short to cover the CDR3 end, so that end is filled in from the germline J gene. The chain has TRBV29-1 and TRBJ1-2; D is unresolved. Germline V lookup: CDR1 SQVTM, CDR2 ANQGSEA. Trimming took off 5 bases at V and 2 bases at J, with 9 bases between the two ends. The CDR3 is 12 amino acids. CDR3 DNA, as far as it was read: TGCAGCGTTAGCGGCCTGAACTATGGC. This codes for CSVSGLNYG. The whole CDR3 protein reads CSVSGLNYGYTF.

On this clone: The sequenced fragment ends 3 residues before the CDR3 boundary, so the rest is inferred from the germline J gene. This rearrangement joins TRBV2 to TRBJ2-7; 7 bases agree with TRBD1. Trimming at V came to 6 bases and at J to 0 bases, leaving 2 bases not matched to a gene. CDR3 size: 13 residues. Per germline, CDR1 SNHLY and CDR2 FYNNEI. The part of the CDR3 DNA that was read is TGTGCCAGCAGGTGGGACAGCTCCTACGAG. Residues: CASRWDSSYE. The whole CDR3 sequence reads CASRWDSSYEQYF.

About this clone: The read ends 3 residues before the CDR3 terminus; that terminus is restored from the germline J gene. V gene TRBV7-9 combines with J gene TRBJ1-1, with 7 bases fitting TRBD1. Germline CDR1 SEHNR, CDR2 FQNEAQ (reference sequence). Unmatched junction bases numbered 8, after V lost 1 base and J lost 6 bases. The CDR3 contains 15 residues. The CDR3 sequence: CASSLGQGGDPEAFF. CDR3 bases read: TGTGCCAGCAGCTTAGGACAGGGCGGCGATCCTGAA. Variable domain in full (rest from reference TRBV7-9 and TRBJ1-1): DTGVSQNPRHKITKRGQNVTFRCDPISEHNRLYWYRQTLGQGPEFLTYFQNEAQLEKSRLLSDRFSAERPKGSFSTLEIQRTEQGDSAMYLCASSLGQGGDPEAFFGQGTRLTVV.

In the case of this clone: The read terminates 3 residues ahead of where the CDR3 ends, so the germline J gene completes it. The chain couples TRBV20-1 to TRBJ2-1; 11 bases are a match to TRBD2. Trimming took 5 bases from V and 7 from J; bases not matched to a gene: 4. This CDR3 spans 13 amino acids. The germline gives CDR1 DFQATT, CDR2 SNEGSKA (reference sequence). The sequenced CDR3 bases are TGCAGTGCTCTAGCGGGGGGAGAGAATGAG. The encoded protein is CSALAGGENE. The entire CDR3 is CSALAGGENEQFF.

Details on this clone: Sequencing ends 3 residues short of the CDR3 end; the germline J gene provides the rest. V and J are TRBV6-1 and TRBJ1-2; no clear D gene. CDR3 length equals 14 residues. Germline loops: CDR1 MNHNS, CDR2 SASEGT. V was clipped by 4 bases and J by 5 bases, with 14 bases between them. CDR3 in amino acids: CASSGSGGGYGYTF. The part of the CDR3 DNA that was read is TGTGCCAGCAGTGGATCGGGCGGCGGGTATGGC.

The CDR3 loop reads CSARDPRGQKNIQYF. The part of the CDR3 DNA that was read is TGCAGTGCTAGAGATCCCCGAGGACAGAAAAACATT. J is TRBJ2-4 and V is TRBV20-1, with D tentatively TRBD1 (6 bases). The CDR3 is cut off 3 residues early in the read; its end comes from the germline J gene. CDR3 length: 15 residues. Germline V CDR1 and CDR2: DFQATT, SNEGSKA (reference sequence). The V gene lost 0 bases and the J gene lost 4 bases, with 13 bases spanning the gap.

As regards this clone: The CDR3 end is not reached by the read, which stops 3 residues before it; the germline J gene fills it in. This rearrangement joins TRBV19 to TRBJ2-3, with D tentatively TRBD2 (5 bases). The CDR3 contains 13 residues. CDR1 and CDR2 from the germline V gene are LNHDA and SQIVND (reference sequence). Partial CDR3 DNA: TGTGCCAGTAGTATAGATCGGGGTCAGCCG. Its protein product is CASSIDRGQP. The entire CDR3 reads CASSIDRGQPQYF.

The CDR3 sequence is CASSIVREDTQYF. CDR3 bases read: TGTGCCAGTAGTATAGTCAGGGAGGATACG. The chain recombines TRBV19 with TRBJ2-3; D is perhaps TRBD1 or TRBD2 (5 bases each). The CDR3 end falls 3 residues outside the read, so it is completed with the germline J gene. V was clipped by 1 base and J by 6 bases, with 8 bases between them. CDR1 and CDR2 from the germline V gene are LNHDA and SQIVND (reference sequence). The CDR3 extends over 13 amino acids.

A note on this clone: The CDR3 end lies 3 residues beyond the end of the read and is filled in from the germline J gene. V and J are TRBV10-2 and TRBJ2-7, with a weak D call TRBD2 (6 bases). Trimming pared 3 bases from V and 0 bases from J, leaving 12 bases between. The CDR3 has 15 amino acids. CDR1 and CDR2 from the germline V gene are WSHSY and SAAADI. CDR3 DNA (partial): TGCGCCAGCAGTGACAGGGAGGTGGGCTCCTACGAG. Protein: CASSDREVGSYE. The whole CDR3 protein reads CASSDREVGSYEQYF.

A word on this clone: The read gets to within 3 residues of the CDR3 end, and the germline J gene fills in the rest. This chain joins TRBV10-3 and TRBJ1-2; the D is unclear. Trimming removed 2 bases from V and 7 bases from J, with 8 bases in between. Germline lookup yields CDR1 ENHRY and CDR2 SYGVKD. This CDR3 contains 12 residues. Partial CDR3 DNA: TGTGCCATCAGTGAGGCAGGAGGTGGC. It yields the protein CAISEAGGG. The CDR3 in full is CAISEAGGGYTF.

Turning to this clone: The read ends 3 residues before the CDR3 terminus; that terminus is restored from the germline J gene. This chain uses TRBV10-3 with TRBJ1-2; a possible D gene is TRBD1 (6 bases). The germline V gene encodes CDR1 ENHRY and CDR2 SYGVKD. With 4 bases removed from V and 5 bases from J, the gap between germline ends came to 8 bases. The CDR3 runs to 12 residues. The covered CDR3 bases are TGTGCCATCAGTGGGACAGCATATGGC. It encodes CAISGTAYG. The full CDR3 protein is CAISGTAYGYTF.

Regarding this clone: Read data end 3 residues before the CDR3 end; the end is taken from the germline J gene. The chain uses TRBV29-1 and TRBJ1-1; D possibly corresponds to TRBD1 (5 bases). The V and J ends lost 1 base and 1 base respectively, with 31 bases between them. This CDR3 contains 21 residues. CDR1 and CDR2 from the germline V gene are SQVTM and ANQGSEA. The CDR3 DNA, read in part, is TGCAGCGTTGAAGTACCAGTCTTGCCAGACAGAAAACAGACTCCGAACACTGAA. As protein: CSVEVPVLPDRKQTPNTE. The complete CDR3 sequence is CSVEVPVLPDRKQTPNTEAFF.

Remarks on this clone: The read halts 3 residues ahead of the CDR3 end, with the missing end drawn from the germline J gene. The chain uses TRBV19 and TRBJ1-1; 12 nucleotides match TRBD1. This CDR3 is 13 amino acids long. Per the germline V gene, CDR1 is LNHDA and CDR2 is SQIVND (reference sequence). The CDR3 DNA, read in part, is TGTGCCAGTAGTCGCCGGGACAGGGGGCGG. Translated, it gives CASSRRDRGR. The CDR3, in full, reads CASSRRDRGRAFF.